This T cell receptor beta chain was captured in a study of PD-1 blockade in classical Hodgkin lymphoma. Study at large: Patients were infused with nivolumab 3 mg/kg every 2 weeks. Study results and limitations: Repertoires differed for reasons still undefined, possibly disease activity or prior therapy. By C4D1, CD4+ diversity increased significantly, especially in complete responders.

Sequencing was performed with immunoSEQ multiplex PCR; in TCRdb, only in-frame clones are kept and a portion is missing. The table lists 95,000 to 100,000 clones, around 89% of them singletons, with under 7.5% in the top ten. On this clone: Its antigen is unidentified.

No patient escaped relapse after autologous stem cell transplantation, and brentuximab vedotin exposure varied. Patients reached a best response of complete response, partial response or progressive disease. The TCR was taken from a human donor with classical Hodgkin lymphoma. The sample was peripheral blood mononuclear cells (PBMCs), taken before the second cycle of nivolumab.

CDR3 region: CASSEFGTGVYNEQFF. The CDR3 coding sequence is TGTGCCAGCAGTGAGTTTGGGACAGGGGTCTACAATGAGCAGTTCTTC. This rearrangement joins TRBV6-1 to TRBJ2-1; TRBD1 agrees at 10 bases. The length of the CDR3 is 16 residues. The germline gives CDR1 MNHNS, CDR2 SASEGT. The trim removed 3 bases at V and 3 bases at J, leaving 5 bases unmatched.